The sequence of this T cell receptor (beta chain) was determined in a study of patients and donors after allogeneic stem cell transplantation (dated by TCRdb to the early 2020s). For this clonotype: Its antigen is still unknown. Base qualities are not at hand, and no much larger clone is one base apart.

The library was prepared using RT-PCR. The sequencer listed for this sample is NextSeq 550. TCRdb applied fastp at Q25 and MiXCR to the public reads, then kept only in-frame beta chains. Rows with one shared CDR3 protein collapse into an entry with the most common genes and DNA. The sample table lists about 200,000 distinct CDR3 sequences, around two fifths of them with a count of one. The ten largest clones represent 33% of the sample. The CDR3, cysteine through phenylalanine, is 17 amino acids long. Kept here is only the CDR3 DNA, which spans 51 bases and is read in frame from base 1. As encoded in the germline V gene (reference sequence), CDR1 is DFQATT while CDR2 is SNEGSKA. The germline ends are 25 bases apart after V is trimmed by 4 bases and J by 4 bases.

Specimen: blood, either unsorted or a sorted T cell fraction (not recorded which). The V and J segments used are TRBV20-1 and TRBJ1-1; a confident D gene designation cannot be given. The TCR was taken from a human donor who was either an allogeneic HSCT recipient or a stem cell or donor lymphocyte infusion donor (not recorded which). It is not recorded whose cells these are; they may come from a transplant donor. This receptor carries the CDR3 CSATVLLRHKGSTEAFF. Read as DNA, the sequence is TGCAGTGCTACCGTCCTCCTACGACACAAAGGGAGCACTGAAGCTTTCTTT.